The rows below give T cell receptor beta chains drawn from one sample of a study of T-cell memory formation after mild COVID-19. MiXCR, applied by TCRdb to the 5' RACE reads, yields one record per CDR3 protein. The sample lists about 190,000 distinct CDR3 sequences, about 17% occurring once. Input material: PBMCs or a T cell subset sorted from them (not recorded which). The receptor set was obtained from an adult woman who had mild COVID-19 (a few samples of this study predate the infection). Cell type and time point are not known. Both conserved end residues are part of each CDR3. The D gene is left open where the match is weak. Size is omitted from some rows. Given values are once, few, many or a class for expanded clones.

V	J	D	size	DNA	CDR3
TRBV7-6	TRBJ1-1	TRBD1	NA	TGTGCCAGCAGCTTGGGGACAGGTAGGGACACTGAAGCTTTCTTT	CASSLGTGRDTEAFF
TRBV29-1	TRBJ2-7	TRBD1	many	TGCAGCGTTGAAGATCGGACAGGAGGCTACGAGCAGTACTTC	CSVEDRTGGYEQYF
TRBV7-2	TRBJ1-2	NA	few	TGTGCCAGCAGCTTAGGGGCGCCAGTTTCTAACTATGGCTACACCTTC	CASSLGAPVSNYGYTF
TRBV10-3	TRBJ1-2	TRBD1	few	TGTGCCATCAGCAGGGACAGGGATGGCTACACCTTC	CAISRDRDGYTF
TRBV12-3/TRBV12-4	TRBJ1-1	TRBD1	NA	TGTGCCAGCAGTCGACCCGGACAGGGGTACACTGAAGCTTTCTTT	CASSRPGQGYTEAFF
TRBV3-1	TRBJ2-7	NA	NA	TGTGCCAGCAGCCAAGAGGGGCACCCAGGGTACGAGCAGTACTTC	CASSQEGHPGYEQYF
TRBV7-2	TRBJ2-1	NA	many	TGTGCCAGCAGCTTAGATAGCTTCTACAATGAGCAGTTCTTC	CASSLDSFYNEQFF
TRBV7-8	TRBJ2-3	NA	NA	TGTGCCAGCAGCTCGAGACTAGTTACCGCAGATACGCAGTATTTT	CASSSRLVTADTQYF
TRBV5-1	TRBJ2-1	TRBD2	NA	TGCGCCAGCCGACTAGCGGGAGGCCCCTCCTACAATGAGCAGTTCTTC	CASRLAGGPSYNEQFF
TRBV7-3	TRBJ1-2	NA	once	TGTGCCAGCAGCCCGGATAAAGTAGGTGGCTACACCTTC	CASSPDKVGGYTF
TRBV7-6	TRBJ2-5	NA	NA	TGTGCCAGCAGCTTAGATTCGGGCAGGGCAGCAGAGACCCAGTACTTC	CASSLDSGRAAETQYF
TRBV9	TRBJ1-1	TRBD1	once	TGTGCCAGCAGCGTAGGAGGACAGGGTCGGGGCACTGAAGCTTTCTTT	CASSVGGQGRGTEAFF
TRBV30	TRBJ2-4	NA	few	TGTGCCTGGAGAACATATCCCGACACAGGGGCCAAAAACATTCAGTACTTC	CAWRTYPDTGAKNIQYF
TRBV7-7	TRBJ1-1	NA	NA	TGTGCCAGCAGCGGTCAGGGCCTGTGCACTGAAGCTTTCTTT	CASSGQGLCTEAFF
TRBV20-1	TRBJ2-7	TRBD2	NA	TGCAGTGCTAGAGTGTTAGCGGGGGATTACGAGCAGTACTTC	CSARVLAGDYEQYF
TRBV18	TRBJ1-5	TRBD1	NA	TGTGCCAGCTCATTGGACAGGGCTTCTCAGCCCCAGCATTTT	CASSLDRASQPQHF
TRBV7-9	TRBJ1-2	NA	NA	TGTGCCAGCAGCTCCGGACAGTTGGTGCCTGGCTACACCTTC	CASSSGQLVPGYTF
TRBV9	TRBJ1-2	TRBD1	many	TGTGCCAGCAGCGACCGGACAGGGGGGACGTATGGCTACACCTTC	CASSDRTGGTYGYTF
TRBV20-1	TRBJ2-3	TRBD2	NA	TGCAGTGCCGTTGGACTAGCGGGAGTTCCTATGTGGGATACGCAGTATTTT	CSAVGLAGVPMWDTQYF
TRBV11-2	TRBJ2-5	TRBD1	NA	TGTGCCAGCAGAAACCGAACAGGGGTGGAGACCCAGTACTTC	CASRNRTGVETQYF
TRBV12-3/TRBV12-4	TRBJ2-2	NA	NA	TGTGCCAGCAGTGCACGGGACATCGGGGAGCTGTTTTTT	CASSARDIGELFF
TRBV5-1	TRBJ2-2	NA	few	TGCGCCAGCAGTGAGGGAAACACCGGGGAGCTGTTTTTT	CASSEGNTGELFF
TRBV12-3/TRBV12-4	TRBJ2-3	NA	few	TGTGCCAGCAGCCCCTGGGGGGGGGCCTCAGATACGCAGTATTTT	CASSPWGGASDTQYF
TRBV24-1	TRBJ2-7	NA	NA	TGTGCCACCACCGGGACGGGCTCCTACGAGCAGTACTTC	CATTGTGSYEQYF
TRBV7-3	TRBJ2-1	NA	few	TGTGCCAGCAGCTTAAGCCTGGGTGAGCAGTTCTTC	CASSLSLGEQFF
TRBV2	TRBJ2-5	TRBD2	NA	TGTGCCAGCAGTGAGGTCCTAGCGGTGTACCAAGAGACCCAGTACTTC	CASSEVLAVYQETQYF
TRBV7-9	TRBJ2-5	NA	NA	TGTGCCAGCAGCTCAAAGCAGGTCCCAGGGGCCGGGGAGACCCAGTACTTC	CASSSKQVPGAGETQYF
TRBV7-9	TRBJ2-3	TRBD2	NA	TGTGCCAGCAGCCCCTTGAAGGGAGGGCCTAGCACAGATACGCAGTATTTT	CASSPLKGGPSTDTQYF
TRBV25-1	TRBJ1-6	NA	few	TGTGCCAGCAGTGAATACGTAGGTTCACCCCTCCACTTT	CASSEYVGSPLHF